Listed here are 26 T cell receptor beta chains from one sample, sequenced in a study of blood T cell repertoires in COVID-19. TCRdb's copy holds only in-frame clones and misses some; the assay was immunoSEQ multiplex PCR. The repertoire consists of about 310,000 clones, with 75% to 90% occurring once and the leading ten covering about 2%. Sequencing was done on a sample of peripheral blood. Receptors were obtained from a man younger than 35 with active or convalescent COVID-19.

The chain carries TRBV7-9 and TRBJ1-1; TRBD1 might be the D (5 bases). V lost 5 bases to trimming and J lost 8 bases, with 9 bases between them. This CDR3 is 11 amino acids long. Germline V gene data show CDR1 as SEHNR and CDR2 as FQNEAQ (reference sequence). The CDR3 bases are TGTGCCAGCAGCAGACGACAGGAAGCTTTCTTT. Residues: CASSRRQEAFF.

The chain has TRBV2 and TRBJ1-1, with D perhaps TRBD1 (5 bases). V lost 4 bases to trimming and J lost 0 bases, with 12 bases between them. The CDR3 runs to 15 residues. Germline V CDR1 and CDR2: SNHLY, FYNNEI. The CDR3 bases are TGTGCCAGCAGTGTCCTGGGGGAGGTGAACACTGAAGCTTTCTTT. Translating it yields CASSVLGEVNTEAFF.

This rearrangement joins TRBV27 to TRBJ2-2; 13 bases agree with TRBD2. The CDR3 covers 16 residues. The V and J ends lost 5 bases and 5 bases, in that order; junction bases with no gene match: 5. CDR1 is MNHEY and CDR2 is SMNVEV in the germline V gene (reference sequence). CDR3 DNA: TGTGCCAGCAGTCTAGGACTAGCGGGAGTGACCGGGGAGCTGTTTTTT. This sequence encodes CASSLGLAGVTGELFF.

The genes are TRBV5-4 and TRBJ2-1; TRBD2 agrees at 13 bases. V was pared by 4 bases and J by 10 bases, with 8 bases of the junction left unmatched. Germline V gives CDR1 SGHNT, CDR2 YYREEE (reference sequence). The CDR3 has 15 residues. For the CDR3, the DNA is TGTGCCAGCAGCAGCAGACTAGCGGGAGGCGAAGAGCAGTTCTTC. Protein: CASSSRLAGGEEQFF.

This clone was detected only a few times. The chain links TRBV18 to TRBJ1-5, with 11 bases aligning to TRBD1. The germline V gene encodes CDR1 KGHSH and CDR2 LQKENI. Trimming removed 5 bases from V and 5 bases from J; junction bases left unmatched: 5. This CDR3 spans 15 amino acids. The CDR3 DNA is TGTGCCAGCTCAACCGGGACAGGGGGTCATCAGCCCCAGCATTTT. Protein sequence: CASSTGTGGHQPQHF.

This chain connects TRBV28 to TRBJ2-1; 8 bases align to TRBD2. The germline V gene has CDR1 MDHEN and CDR2 SYDVKM. The CDR3 covers 15 residues. The junction had 7 bases not matched to a gene; V was cut back by 5 bases and J by 4 bases. Here the CDR3 reads CASSTSGTAYNEQFF. The CDR3 coding sequence is TGTGCCAGCAGTACTAGCGGTACGGCGTACAATGAGCAGTTCTTC. The full variable domain, with the rest looked up from reference TRBV28 and TRBJ2-1, is DVKVTQSSRYLVKRTGEKVFLECVQDMDHENMFWYRQDPGLGLRLIYFSYDVKMKEKGDIPEGYSVSREKKERFSLILESASTNQTSMYLCASSTSGTAYNEQFFGPGTRLTVL.

This chain links TRBV18 with TRBJ2-7, with 9 bases identical to TRBD1. Per germline, CDR1 KGHSH and CDR2 LQKENI. Unmatched junction bases numbered 10, after V lost 1 base and J lost 6 bases. This CDR3 spans 16 amino acids. CDR3 in amino acids: CASSPLPRTGVFEQYF. In DNA, the CDR3 is TGTGCCAGCTCACCACTTCCTCGGACAGGGGTCTTCGAGCAGTACTTC.

The chain has TRBV20-1 and TRBJ1-2, with D uncertain. V was clipped by 7 bases and J by 1 base, with 7 bases between them. In germline, CDR1 is DFQATT, CDR2 SNEGSKA (reference sequence). This CDR3 contains 11 residues. CDR3 DNA sequence: TGCAGTGGGGCGTATAACTATGGCTACACCTTC. It codes for CSGAYNYGYTF.

This chain joins TRBV19 and TRBJ1-2; 10 bases match TRBD1. The CDR3 is 15 amino acids. Germline V CDR1 and CDR2: LNHDA, SQIVND (reference sequence). The V and J ends lost 6 bases and 4 bases, in that order; junction bases with no gene match: 8. The CDR3 spells CASSNTGTGAYGYTF. Here the CDR3 DNA reads TGTGCCAGTAGCAACACCGGGACAGGGGCCTATGGCTACACCTTC. The variable domain in full, with the rest retrieved from reference TRBV19 and TRBJ1-2, is DGGITQSPKYLFRKEGQNVTLSCEQNLNHDAMYWYRQDPGQGLRLIYYSQIVNDFQKGDIAEGYSVSREKKESFPLTVTSAQKNPTAFYLCASSNTGTGAYGYTFGSGTRLTVV.

This clone was seen only once. The rearrangement uses TRBV6-5 and TRBJ1-5; 7 bases fit TRBD1. The CDR3 extends over 15 amino acids. The germline V gene encodes CDR1 MNHEY and CDR2 SVGAGI. J gave up 2 bases and V 5 bases, and 6 bases lay outside the gene matches. CDR3 nucleotides: TGTGCCAGCAGTAATACAGGGGCCGGCAATCAGCCCCAGCATTTT. Amino acid sequence: CASSNTGAGNQPQHF.

Notes on this clone: The junction departs from germline at one end; a sequencing error may be responsible. The rearrangement joins TRBV7-8 to TRBJ2-7; 8 bases line up with TRBD2. The CDR3 loop spans 13 amino acids. Germline CDR1 is SGHVS and CDR2 is FQNEAQ. The CDR3 sequence: CASSGTTSENGGF. The CDR3 DNA reads as TGTGCCAGCAGCGGGACGACTAGCGAAAACGGAGGCTTC.

The chain couples TRBV11-2 to TRBJ2-2; tentatively, D is TRBD1 (5 bases). The CDR3 totals 16 residues. V dropped 1 base and J dropped 0 bases, with 9 bases sitting between them. Germline CDR1 and CDR2: SGHAT and FQNNGV. CDR3 nucleotide sequence: TGTGCCAGCAGCTTAGTGGTGACAGCGAACACCGGGGAGCTGTTTTTT. This codes for CASSLVVTANTGELFF.

The V and J genes are TRBV20-1 and TRBJ2-1; D is perhaps TRBD1 (6 bases). The V and J ends lost 3 bases and 7 bases respectively, with 19 bases between them. There are 15 residues in the CDR3. Germline loops: CDR1 DFQATT, CDR2 SNEGSKA (reference sequence). The CDR3 loop is CSASIVGRGENEQFF. The CDR3, as DNA: TGCAGTGCTAGTATCGTGGGCAGGGGCGAGAATGAGCAGTTCTTC.

V gene TRBV7-9 combines with J gene TRBJ2-7; D uncertain. This CDR3 comprises 13 residues. V was cut by 5 bases and J by 4 bases, with 12 bases left in between. Germline assignment: CDR1 SEHNR and CDR2 FQNEAQ (reference sequence). CDR3 in DNA: TGTGCCAGCAGCAAGGCAGGAAAATACGAGCAGTACTTC. As protein: CASSKAGKYEQYF.

The V gene is TRBV6-1, the J gene TRBJ1-6; TRBD1 matches 9 bases. With V trimmed by 2 bases and J by 12 bases, 23 bases remained unmatched. The CDR3 is made up of 20 amino acids. CDR1 MNHNS and CDR2 SASEGT come from the germline V gene. The CDR3 nucleotides read TGTGCCAGCAGTGAAAGTTGGCTTGGGTCCGGGACAGGGAGAAGGTTACCCCTCCACTTT. Amino acid sequence: CASSESWLGSGTGRRLPLHF.

The chain uses TRBV4-1 and TRBJ1-1; perhaps TRBD1 as D (6 bases). CDR3 size: 16 residues. Germline V gene sequence: CDR1 MGHRA, CDR2 YSYEKL. The ends were cut back, 0 bases at V and 6 bases at J, with 17 bases in the middle. CDR3 sequence: CASSQDPRQAPAEAFF. DNA for the CDR3: TGCGCCAGCAGCCAAGATCCCAGACAGGCCCCAGCTGAAGCTTTCTTT.

The chain employs TRBV27 and TRBJ2-1; 9 positions match TRBD1. V was pared by 6 bases and J by 6 bases, with 6 bases of the junction left unmatched. The CDR3 is 14 amino acids. The germline gives CDR1 MNHEY, CDR2 SMNVEV (reference sequence). CDR3 protein: CASRGDREVNEQFF. The CDR3 DNA is TGTGCCAGCAGGGGGGACAGGGAAGTCAATGAGCAGTTCTTC.

Regarding this clone: This sample includes further DNA sequences coding for the same CDR3. The chain joins TRBV29-1 to TRBJ2-1, with TRBD1 identical over 9 bases. V gave up 4 bases and J gave up 6 bases; unmatched junction bases: 1. The CDR3 is 12 residues long. CDR1 is SQVTM, CDR2 ANQGSEA, per germline. The CDR3 loop reads CSVGQGGNEQFF. CDR3 DNA: TGCAGCGTTGGACAGGGGGGCAATGAGCAGTTCTTC.

The rearrangement links TRBV9 to TRBJ2-3; D may be TRBD2 (6 bases). The V end was cut by 1 base, the J end by 1 base, with 10 bases between. The CDR3 is 15 amino acids. Germline V lookup: CDR1 SGDLS, CDR2 YYNGEE. CDR3 loop: CASSVTRRGTDTQYF. CDR3 coding DNA: TGTGCCAGCAGCGTAACCAGGAGGGGCACAGATACGCAGTATTTT. Complete variable domain (other parts from reference TRBV9 and TRBJ2-3): DSGVTQTPKHLITATGQRVTLRCSPRSGDLSVYWYQQSLDQGLQFLIQYYNGEERAKGNILERFSAQQFPDLHSELNLSSLELGDSALYFCASSVTRRGTDTQYFGPGTRLTVL.

The chain links TRBV4-2 to TRBJ2-7; 9 nucleotides match TRBD2. Losses at the gene ends were 0 bases for V and 1 base for J; bases not matched to a gene: 10. Germline CDR1 and CDR2: LGHNA and YNFKEQ. The CDR3 consists of 18 residues. The CDR3 loop reads CASSQERVASGISYEQYF. The CDR3 DNA is TGTGCCAGCAGCCAAGAAAGGGTCGCTAGCGGGATATCCTACGAGCAGTACTTC.

J is TRBJ1-1 and V is TRBV28; a weak D match, TRBD1 (5 bases). CDR1 is MDHEN, CDR2 SYDVKM, per germline. Trimming shortened V by 2 bases and J by 7 bases, and 14 bases separated the two germline ends. This CDR3 region has 14 residues. The CDR3 loop reads CASSLRGRVVEAFF. CDR3 DNA sequence: TGTGCCAGCAGTTTAAGGGGCAGGGTTGTTGAAGCTTTCTTT. The whole variable domain, remainder taken from reference TRBV28 and TRBJ1-1, is DVKVTQSSRYLVKRTGEKVFLECVQDMDHENMFWYRQDPGLGLRLIYFSYDVKMKEKGDIPEGYSVSREKKERFSLILESASTNQTSMYLCASSLRGRVVEAFFGQGTRLTVV.

The chain joins TRBV6-5 to TRBJ1-3, with 9 bases aligning to TRBD1. After removal of 10 bases from V and 4 bases from J, the junction contained 8 bases not matched to a gene. The CDR3 extends over 14 amino acids. Germline V gives CDR1 MNHEY, CDR2 SVGAGI. Written as DNA, the CDR3 is TGTGCCACCTTCGGACAGGGGATAGGAAACACCATATATTTT. Its protein product is CATFGQGIGNTIYF.

This clone showed up just a few times. V and J are TRBV5-1 and TRBJ2-7; maybe TRBD1 (6 bases). This CDR3 is 13 amino acids long. V lost 0 bases and J lost 5, with 9 bases in between. Germline loops: CDR1 SGHRS, CDR2 YFSETQ. The CDR3 DNA follows: TGCGCCAGCAGCTTGGACAGGGCCCACGAGCAGTACTTC. This translates into CASSLDRAHEQYF.

The table lists this clone with a count of one. V usage is TRBV6-1 and J usage is TRBJ1-5, with TRBD1 matching over 8 bases. V was clipped by 3 bases and J by 6 bases; unmatched bases: 4. Germline V lookup: CDR1 MNHNS, CDR2 SASEGT. The CDR3 spans 14 residues. DNA of the CDR3: TGTGCCAGCAGTGACCAGACAGGGGTTCAGCCCCAGCATTTT. The encoded protein is CASSDQTGVQPQHF.

This chain joins TRBV28 and TRBJ1-1; 7 bases fit TRBD1. Trimming at V came to 5 bases and at J to 3 bases, leaving 15 bases not matched to a gene. Looked up from germline, CDR1 is MDHEN and CDR2 is SYDVKM. This CDR3 is 17 amino acids long. The CDR3 sequence is CASSDQDRTEGDTEAFF. In DNA, the CDR3 is TGTGCCAGCAGTGATCAGGACAGGACTGAGGGAGACACTGAAGCTTTCTTT. Full variable domain (outside the CDR3, taken from reference TRBV28 and TRBJ1-1): DVKVTQSSRYLVKRTGEKVFLECVQDMDHENMFWYRQDPGLGLRLIYFSYDVKMKEKGDIPEGYSVSREKKERFSLILESASTNQTSMYLCASSDQDRTEGDTEAFFGQGTRLTVV.

The V call is TRBV7-9, the J call TRBJ1-2, with 7 bases fitting TRBD1. In germline, CDR1 is SEHNR, CDR2 FQNEAQ (reference sequence). V was clipped by 6 bases and J by 8 bases; unmatched bases: 15. The CDR3 covers 15 residues. DNA of the CDR3: TGTGCCAGCAGGAGTGCAGGGGGAACGGCGAGGGGCTACACCTTC. It translates to CASRSAGGTARGYTF.